This T cell receptor beta chain emerged from a study of shared clonotypes between healthy human individuals (dated by TCRdb to the early 2020s). Study-wide context: The cohort included three men and two women between 18 and 49 years of age. For each donor, CD4 naive and CD4 memory were each given three plates, CD8 naive was given two plates, and CD8 memory was given one plate. The study deeply sequenced blood TCR repertoires of five healthy adults to estimate repertoire size and the extent of clonotype sharing between individuals. Libraries were prepared and TCR repertoires were sequenced by different laboratories using diverse techniques, in order to increase sequencing depth and limit assay-specific biases. Between about 0.85 and 8.9 billion PBMCs per donor were obtained by leukapheresis. General study outcomes and caveats: Based on pairwise subsampling, the degree of clonotype sharing among donors was expected to be affected by sequencing depth. The small number of donors limited the genetic and exposure-history diversity represented. Rarefaction of sorted-subset datasets indicated incomplete sequencing despite the large sequencing depth. Only blood was sampled, and tissue TCR repertoires likely differ from those in blood. Clonotypes shared by all four sorted-subset donors showed higher generation probabilities than non-shared clonotypes. Estimated clonotype richness was generally larger for naive than for memory subsets. When several donors were compared, the shared fraction of clonotypes was around 5% for naive CD4, about 4% for naive CD8, 2.3% for memory CD4, and approximately 0.4% for memory CD8.

Using the deep immunoSEQ assay, TCR CDR3 regions were amplified from genomic DNA by multiplex PCR. Genomic DNA extracted from each cell subset was distributed evenly over all wells of several immunoSEQ 96-well plates, and each plate served as one replicate. Each replicate PCR for sorted subsets received about 200 ng genomic DNA, equal to 28,000 or so T cell genomes. Purified libraries were quantified with a Qubit 3.0 fluorometer, sized on a Bioanalyzer 2100, and re-quantified with the KAPA Library Quantification kit. Each immunoSEQ 96-well plate was sequenced on its own single-read 150-cycle Illumina NextSeq 550 flow cell. Under the source paper's analysis protocol: The immunoSEQ output contained only junctional sequences without quality scores, so filtering could not match that applied to full-length reads. Sequences were annotated with PyIR, a Python wrapper for IgBLAST v1.9, and V/J genes and CDR3 were assigned using IMGT germline references. Any read was removed if the V/J assignment was weak (E-value above 1e-6), the CDR3 was missing, or the read contained stop codons, out-of-frame junctions, or ambiguous translated residues. A V3J clonotype was defined by an identical inferred V gene, J gene, and CDR3 amino acid sequence. To compute the percentage overlap between repertoires, the number of shared unique clonotypes was divided by the size of the smaller repertoire. Three approaches were used to assess repertoire richness: RTK rarefaction, the Chao1 estimator, and Recon v2.1 estimates of unobserved clonotypes. Generation probabilities were computed with OLGA for all TCRbeta clonotypes obtained by the gDNA method from a handful of donors. In TCRdb, the immuneACCESS table is reduced to in-frame sequences with V and J assigned. These tables do not hold every clone; where another copy was compared, an unresolved V gene accounts for under half, and the others remain unexplained. The V and J calls and the clone size are those of that table, but D and trimming were determined from the DNA. The sample data list millions of clones, and about 95% of these were observed just once. The ten biggest clones cover approximately 0.13% of the sample.

The donors were healthy, HIV-negative adults with no recently reported acute infections or vaccinations. Only Caucasian adults living in Nashville, Tennessee, USA were represented among the donors. CD4+ T cells were enriched through magnetic negative selection, after which naive cells were positively selected on CD45RA and the remaining negative fraction served as the memory subset. After blood collection by leukapheresis, PBMCs were isolated using Ficoll-Histopaque density gradient centrifugation and then cryopreserved in the vapor phase of liquid nitrogen. Analytical flow cytometry was used to check the purity and quantity of each magnetically sorted T cell population. Each sorted fraction had its genomic DNA isolated and then quantified by UV absorbance on a Nanodrop 2000c. A word on this clone: Its antigen is still unknown. The record has no base qualities; no much larger clone is one base away.

This receptor was obtained from a man younger than 30 in good health. The sample comprised naive CD4+ T cells sorted from blood. Read against the paper, the sample's cell subset or site label means: CD45RA+ positively selected.

The nucleotide sequence reads TGTGCCTGGAGCGAGGGTTCGGGTCTCTATGGCTACACCTTC. It specifies CAWSEGSGLYGYTF. Here the chain combines TRBV30 and TRBJ1-2; the D gene lacks a confident call. Including the terminal cysteine and phenylalanine, the CDR3 comprises 14 residues. The read is trimmed to its CDR3 DNA, 42 bases read in frame from base 1. According to the germline V gene (reference sequence), CDR1 reads GTSNPN and CDR2 reads SVGIG. Trimming costs V 3 bases and J 4 bases, and their ends lie 15 bases apart.